A selection of T cell receptor beta chains follows, all from one sample in a study of T cells in Graves' hyperthyroidism and ophthalmopathy. From the multiplex PCR reads, TCRdb called clonotypes with MiXCR, one entry per CDR3 protein. This sample has around 600,000 distinct CDR3 sequences, with 14% found just once. Sequencing input: blood. The origin of the receptors is a woman aged 18-35 years with Graves' ophthalmopathy. CDR3s include the opening cysteine and the closing phenylalanine or tryptophan. D genes are given only for firm matches. Size tells how often a clone was seen (once, few, many) or the class of an expanded clone, and some rows leave it out.

D,J,length,size,V,CDR3,DNA
NA,TRBJ2-7,12,many,TRBV7-9,CASSRVKAEQYF,TGTGCCAGCAGTCGGGTTAAAGCGGAACAATACTTC
NA,TRBJ1-4,14,many,TRBV28,CASWQGATNEKLFF,TGTGCCAGTTGGCAGGGTGCAACTAATGAAAAACTGTTTTTT
NA,TRBJ2-7,13,many,TRBV12-3/TRBV12-4,CASSLRGYYEQYF,TGTGCCAGCAGTTTAAGGGGGTACTACGAGCAGTACTTC
NA,TRBJ2-5,14,many,TRBV5-6,CASSPRTLQETQYF,TGTGCCAGCAGCCCTCGGACCTTACAAGAGACCCAGTACTTC
NA,TRBJ2-5,13,many,TRBV2,CASTSPPGETQYF,TGTGCCAGCACCTCGCCCCCTGGAGAGACCCAGTACTTC
NA,TRBJ1-1,16,many,TRBV7-8,CASSSYNPGYRTEAFF,TGTGCCAGCAGCTCTTACAACCCAGGGTATCGCACTGAAGCTTTCTTT
NA,TRBJ2-1,15,NA,TRBV2,CASSEGLARYNEQFF,TGTGCCAGCAGTGAAGGGCTAGCGAGATACAATGAGCAGTTCTTC
TRBD1,TRBJ2-7,15,NA,TRBV14,CASSPWTGAHYEQYF,TGTGCCAGCAGCCCCTGGACAGGGGCCCACTACGAGCAGTACTTC
TRBD1,TRBJ2-7,16,NA,TRBV27,CASRGRGFIGFFEQYF,TGTGCCAGCAGGGGCAGGGGGTTTATTGGCTTCTTCGAGCAGTACTTC
NA,TRBJ2-1,12,NA,TRBV4-1,CASSHSGLEQFF,TGCGCCAGCAGCCACTCGGGACTTGAGCAGTTCTTC
NA,TRBJ1-5,17,NA,TRBV19,CASSILGNIYSNQPQHF,TGTGCCAGTAGTATATTGGGGAACATCTATAGCAATCAGCCCCAGCATTTT
TRBD2,TRBJ2-5,16,NA,TRBV5-1,CASSSFSAAGTTNKYF,TGCGCCAGCAGCTCATTCTCAGCCGCCGGGACTACAAATAAGTACTTC
NA,TRBJ1-2,15,NA,TRBV5-1,CASTPQPESRYGYTF,TGCGCCAGCACCCCCCAGCCCGAATCTCGCTATGGCTACACCTTC
NA,TRBJ1-2,12,many,TRBV11-3,CASSLALYGYTF,TGTGCCAGCAGCCTAGCCCTCTATGGCTACACCTTC
TRBD2,TRBJ2-4,16,many,TRBV3-1,CASSQDSTSVENIQYF,TGTGCCAGCAGCCAAGATAGTACTAGCGTCGAAAACATTCAGTACTTC
TRBD1,TRBJ2-1,15,few,TRBV9,CASSPLWTGKNEQFF,TGTGCCAGCAGCCCTCTGTGGACAGGGAAAAATGAGCAGTTCTTC
TRBD2,TRBJ2-3,15,many,TRBV6-1,CASSSLTSGTDTQYF,TGTGCCAGCAGTTCGTTGACTAGCGGCACAGATACGCAGTATTTT
NA,TRBJ2-2,13,NA,TRBV24-1,CAPRALNTGELFF,TGTGCCCCCCGGGCACTTAACACCGGGGAGCTGTTTTTT
TRBD2,TRBJ2-3,17,NA,TRBV3-1,CASSQRGTSLRADTQYF,TGTGCCAGCAGCCAGAGGGGGACTAGCCTGAGGGCAGATACGCAGTATTTT
NA,TRBJ1-3,15,few,TRBV30,CAWSSRALVGNTIYF,TGTGCCTGGAGCTCCCGGGCGTTAGTTGGAAACACCATATATTTT
TRBD2,TRBJ2-7,17,NA,TRBV18,CASSPPLAGGPYNEQYF,TGTGCCAGCTCACCACCTCTAGCGGGAGGGCCGTACAATGAGCAGTACTTC
NA,TRBJ2-2,13,many,TRBV12-3/TRBV12-4,CASTVQQLGELFF,TGTGCCAGCACCGTACAACAACTCGGGGAGCTGTTTTTT
TRBD2,TRBJ2-1,20,many,TRBV28,CASSSPGLAGALSSYNEQFF,TGTGCCAGCAGTTCCCCCGGACTAGCGGGAGCCTTAAGCTCCTACAATGAGCAGTTCTTC
NA,TRBJ2-7,15,many,TRBV20-1,CSARDHQAVYYEQYF,TGCAGTGCTAGAGATCATCAGGCCGTATATTACGAGCAGTACTTC
TRBD2,TRBJ2-2,17,many,TRBV2,CASKASGRAFGTGELFF,TGTGCCAGCAAGGCTAGCGGGAGGGCCTTCGGCACCGGGGAGCTGTTTTTT
TRBD1,TRBJ2-2,15,many,TRBV7-9,CASSHRDRLTGELFF,TGTGCCAGCAGCCACCGGGACAGACTCACCGGGGAGCTGTTTTTT
NA,TRBJ2-5,14,few,TRBV7-7,CASSRQEIQETQYF,TGTGCTAGCAGCCGACAGGAGATCCAAGAGACCCAGTACTTC
NA,TRBJ2-1,13,many,TRBV19,CASSLIADNEQFF,TGTGCCAGTAGTTTGATAGCGGACAATGAGCAGTTCTTC
TRBD2,TRBJ2-6,15,few,TRBV9,CASSSSGAGANVLTF,TGTGCCAGCAGCTCTAGCGGCGCTGGGGCCAACGTCCTGACTTTC
NA,TRBJ2-7,15,NA,TRBV12-3/TRBV12-4,CASSITGTGGYEQYF,TGTGCCAGCAGTATTACCGGGACTGGGGGGTACGAGCAGTACTTC
NA,TRBJ2-7,15,many,TRBV7-9,CASSPTGGVPYEQYF,TGTGCCAGCAGCCCCACCGGAGGGGTACCCTACGAGCAGTACTTC
TRBD2,TRBJ2-3,15,NA,TRBV2,CASSPSGRSTDTQYF,TGTGCCAGCAGCCCTAGCGGGAGAAGTACAGATACGCAGTATTTT
NA,TRBJ1-4,13,NA,TRBV25-1,CASSIRASEKLFF,TGTGCCAGCAGTATCAGGGCGAGTGAAAAACTGTTTTTT
TRBD1,TRBJ2-7,14,NA,TRBV20-1,CSARDPQGAREQYF,TGCAGTGCTAGAGACCCGCAGGGGGCACGGGAGCAGTACTTC
TRBD1,TRBJ2-1,15,few,TRBV9,CASTLGQGAYNEQFF,TGTGCCAGCACCTTGGGACAGGGGGCATACAATGAGCAGTTCTTC
NA,TRBJ2-6,16,few,TRBV19,CASSRGERSGANVLTF,TGTGCCAGTAGTCGCGGGGAGCGCTCTGGGGCCAACGTCCTGACTTTC
NA,TRBJ1-5,19,NA,TRBV10-3,CAISETPPGRKHRNQPQHF,TGTGCCATCAGTGAGACCCCCCCGGGAAGGAAACACCGCAATCAGCCCCAGCATTTT
NA,TRBJ1-1,13,many,TRBV4-1,CASSHGSNTEAFF,TGCGCCAGCAGCCACGGGTCGAACACTGAAGCTTTCTTT
TRBD2,TRBJ2-7,13,NA,TRBV29-1,CSVSGTRAYEQYF,TGCAGCGTTTCCGGGACTAGGGCCTACGAGCAGTACTTC
NA,TRBJ2-7,13,NA,TRBV10-3,CAISDGAGYEQYF,TGTGCCATCAGTGATGGGGCAGGCTACGAGCAGTACTTC
TRBD2,TRBJ2-1,18,NA,TRBV12-3/TRBV12-4,CASSFASSLGLDHNEQFF,TGTGCCAGCAGTTTCGCCAGCTCCCTGGGACTAGACCACAATGAGCAGTTCTTC
TRBD2,TRBJ2-3,15,NA,TRBV29-1,CSVTTGTSRADTQYF,TGCAGCGTAACCACCGGGACTAGCAGGGCAGATACGCAGTATTTT
TRBD1,TRBJ2-7,15,NA,TRBV27,CASSLKNRGVYEQYF,TGTGCCAGCAGTCTTAAAAACAGGGGGGTCTACGAGCAGTACTTC
NA,TRBJ1-5,15,many,TRBV28,CASSFTSPTHQPQHF,TGTGCCAGCAGTTTCACCTCCCCTACCCATCAGCCCCAGCATTTT
TRBD2,TRBJ2-3,15,few,TRBV5-4,CASSLAAGGQDTQYF,TGTGCCAGCAGCTTGGCGGCGGGAGGGCAAGATACGCAGTATTTT
NA,TRBJ2-7,15,few,TRBV20-1,CSARASGTPSYEQYF,TGCAGTGCTAGGGCCAGCGGGACACCCTCCTACGAGCAGTACTTC
TRBD2,TRBJ2-1,16,many,TRBV7-2,CASSLRLAPPGNEQFF,TGTGCCAGCAGCTTAAGACTAGCGCCTCCCGGCAATGAGCAGTTCTTC
TRBD1,TRBJ2-3,17,many,TRBV7-6,CASSPLLISGGSDTQYF,TGTGCCAGCAGCCCCCTATTGATTTCAGGGGGCTCAGATACGCAGTATTTT
NA,TRBJ1-2,14,many,TRBV24-1,CATSDVRAPYGYTF,TGTGCCACCAGTGACGTCCGGGCCCCCTATGGCTACACCTTC
NA,TRBJ2-5,16,many,TRBV10-3,CATWTAGEGVIGTQYF,TGTGCCACCTGGACGGCGGGCGAAGGAGTTATCGGGACCCAGTACTTC
NA,TRBJ2-7,13,many,TRBV27,CASSLRWPYEQYF,TGTGCCAGCAGTTTACGGTGGCCCTACGAGCAGTACTTC
NA,TRBJ2-3,16,few,TRBV4-3,CASSQESGRIADTQYF,TGCGCCAGCAGCCAAGAAAGCGGCAGGATAGCAGATACGCAGTATTTT
NA,TRBJ1-6,15,NA,TRBV20-1,CSARARTLYNSPLHF,TGCAGTGCTCGCGCTCGGACATTATATAATTCACCCCTCCACTTT
NA,TRBJ1-2,12,many,TRBV18,CASSPGEYGYTF,TGTGCCAGCTCACCGGGAGAATATGGCTACACCTTC
TRBD2,TRBJ2-7,14,many,TRBV10-3,CAISGRGLADEQYF,TGTGCCATCAGTGGCCGGGGACTAGCGGACGAGCAGTACTTC
NA,TRBJ2-6,18,NA,TRBV2,CASTAERVRHSGANVLTF,TGTGCCAGCACCGCGGAGCGGGTCCGCCACTCTGGGGCCAACGTCCTGACTTTC
NA,TRBJ2-5,13,few,TRBV7-7,CASSLSALETQYF,TGTGCTAGCAGCTTATCGGCGTTAGAGACCCAGTACTTC
NA,TRBJ1-2,13,many,TRBV30,CAWSVAANYGYTF,TGTGCCTGGAGTGTGGCCGCTAACTATGGCTACACCTTC
NA,TRBJ1-1,14,many,TRBV5-5,CASSPSVGKAEAFF,TGTGCCAGCAGCCCTTCCGTGGGGAAGGCTGAAGCTTTCTTT